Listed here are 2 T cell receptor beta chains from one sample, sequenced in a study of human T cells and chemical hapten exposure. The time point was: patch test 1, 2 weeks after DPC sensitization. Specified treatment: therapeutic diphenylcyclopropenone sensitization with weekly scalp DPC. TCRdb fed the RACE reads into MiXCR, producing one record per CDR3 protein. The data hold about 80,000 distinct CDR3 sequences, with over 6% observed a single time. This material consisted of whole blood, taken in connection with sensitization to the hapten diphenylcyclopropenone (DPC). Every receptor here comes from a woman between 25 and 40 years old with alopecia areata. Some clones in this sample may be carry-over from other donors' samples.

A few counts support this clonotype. CDR3 in amino acids: CSARDPDRGQTEAFF. Here the CDR3 DNA reads TGCAGTGCTAGAGATCCCGACAGGGGGCAAACTGAAGCTTTCTTT. The chain has TRBV20-1 and TRBJ1-1; 10 bases agree with TRBD1. The germline V gene encodes CDR1 DFQATT and CDR2 SNEGSKA (reference sequence). After removal of 0 bases from V and 5 bases from J, the junction contained 6 bases not matched to a gene. The CDR3 has 15 amino acids.

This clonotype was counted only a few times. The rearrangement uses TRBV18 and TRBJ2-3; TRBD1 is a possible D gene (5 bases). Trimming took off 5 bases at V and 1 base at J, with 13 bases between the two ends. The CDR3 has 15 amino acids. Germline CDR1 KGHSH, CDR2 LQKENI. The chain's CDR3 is CASSSDTSGTDTQYF. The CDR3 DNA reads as TGTGCCAGCTCATCGGACACGTCTGGCACAGATACGCAGTATTTT.